Listed below are T cell receptor beta chains from one sample, sequenced in a study of cytomegalovirus exposure and HLA in healthy donors. TCRdb's table, derived via immunoSEQ multiplex PCR, lists solely in-frame clones and lacks some. This table holds some 120,000 clones, 81% found once. The specimen sequenced was PBMCs. These receptors originate from a man younger than 35 in good health and CMV-seropositive. Both conserved end residues are part of each CDR3. A D gene is named only where the DNA matches it firmly. The size of a clone is reported for some rows only, either as once, few or many, or as a class for expanded clones.

TRBJ2-1,once,TRBD1,TRBV9,CASSSRTGLGRASYNEQFF,TGTGCCAGCAGCTCCAGGACAGGGCTGGGGAGAGCGTCCTACAATGAGCAGTTCTTC
TRBJ2-3,.,TRBD1,TRBV7-2,CASSLVAGGGPDTQYF,TGTGCCAGCAGCTTGGTCGCAGGGGGCGGTCCAGATACGCAGTATTTT
TRBJ2-2,.,TRBD1,TRBV19,CASSSKQGYTGELFF,TGTGCCAGTAGTTCGAAACAGGGGTACACCGGGGAGCTGTTTTTT
TRBJ1-2,.,.,TRBV7-9,CASLGDYGYTF,TGTGCCAGTTTGGGAGACTATGGCTACACCTTC
TRBJ1-4,.,.,TRBV19,CASSIDRATNEKLFF,TGTGCCAGTAGTATAGACAGGGCAACTAATGAAAAACTGTTTTTT
TRBJ1-2,.,.,TRBV5-6,CASNNPSKGGGYTF,TGTGCCAGCAATAACCCTTCCAAGGGAGGGGGCTACACCTTC
TRBJ1-2,.,.,TRBV30,CAWSTSGGVYGYTF,TGTGCCTGGAGTACAAGTGGCGGGGTTTACGGCTACACCTTC
TRBJ2-7,.,.,TRBV27,CASSLFTAPRGEQYF,TGTGCCAGCAGTTTATTCACGGCCCCGAGGGGGGAGCAGTACTTC
TRBJ2-2,.,TRBD2,TRBV19,CASSIGGTGELFF,TGTGCCAGTAGTATCGGGGGGACCGGGGAGCTGTTTTTT
TRBJ2-3,.,TRBD1,TRBV25-1,CASSEGDRVFTDTQYF,TGTGCCAGCAGTGAAGGGGACAGGGTGTTCACAGATACGCAGTATTTT
TRBJ2-1,few,.,TRBV27,CASRPGRFRPNEQFF,TGTGCCAGCAGGCCCGGGAGATTCAGACCCAATGAGCAGTTCTTC
TRBJ2-7,.,TRBD2,TRBV4-3,CASSLGLAGGYEQYF,TGCGCCAGCAGCCTAGGACTAGCGGGAGGTTATGAGCAGTACTTC
TRBJ1-2,.,.,TRBV9,CASSERGGPYGYTF,TGTGCCAGCTCCGAGCGGGGGGGGCCTTATGGCTACACCTTC